The 26 T cell receptor beta chains below come from one sample, sequenced in a study of blood T cell repertoires in COVID-19. Here immunoSEQ multiplex PCR was the method, and the copy in TCRdb shows in-frame clones only, minus some. The sample yields over 70,000 clones, about 74% seen once. Sequenced material: peripheral blood. The source of these receptors is a human donor in a cohort sampled during active COVID-19.

CDR3 sequence (DNA): TGTGCCAGCAGTATGACAGGGCCTGGCAATCAGCCCCAGCATTTT. It codes for CASSMTGPGNQPQHF. The gene calls are TRBV6-2 or TRBV6-3 and TRBJ1-5, with 7 bases lining up with TRBD1. The CDR3 runs 15 residues. V lost 5 bases and J lost 2; bases outside the gene matches: 6. Germline CDR1 MNHEY, CDR2 SVGEGT.

The gene calls are TRBV18 and TRBJ2-5; the D is unclear. V dropped 3 bases and J dropped 5 bases, with 10 bases sitting between them. CDR3 length: 13 residues. Germline V lookup: CDR1 KGHSH, CDR2 LQKENI. The CDR3 here is CASSPLIQETQYF. The CDR3 nucleotides are TGTGCCAGCTCACCGTTAATTCAGGAGACCCAGTACTTC.

The chain combines TRBV21-1 with TRBJ2-5; TRBD1, the table's D call, lacks a check against the DNA. TRBV21-1 is marked as a pseudogene. This CDR3 region has 15 residues. The CDR3 DNA is TGTGCCAGCAGCAAAAGGGGCAGCCACCAAGAGACCCAGTACTTC. This gives the protein CASSKRGSHQETQYF.

This chain uses TRBV9 with TRBJ1-6; no reliable D call. V dropped 4 bases and J dropped 10 bases, with 18 bases sitting between them. Germline CDR1 reads SGDLS; CDR2 reads YYNGEE. The CDR3 is 15 residues long. CDR3 in amino acids: CASSSPRGRESPLHF. For the CDR3, the DNA is TGTGCCAGCAGCTCACCCCGCGGGAGGGAGTCACCCCTCCACTTT.

The table lists this clone with a count of one. The rearrangement joins TRBV10-3 to TRBJ2-7; 8 positions match TRBD1. CDR3 length equals 15 residues. V was pared by 6 bases and J by 5 bases, with 12 bases of the junction left unmatched. Per the germline V gene, CDR1 is ENHRY and CDR2 is SYGVKD. This CDR3 reads CAISNGQGGPNEQYF. DNA for the CDR3: TGTGCCATCAGCAACGGACAGGGTGGTCCCAACGAGCAGTACTTC.

The chain carries TRBV9 and TRBJ2-6, with a possible D match to TRBD2 (6 bases). Germline CDR1 is SGDLS and CDR2 is YYNGEE. This CDR3 region has 16 residues. V dropped 4 bases and J dropped 4 bases, with 15 bases sitting between them. The CDR3 here is CASSLNAGGGANVLTF. DNA for the CDR3: TGTGCCAGCAGCCTCAACGCCGGGGGAGGGGCCAACGTCCTGACTTTC. Full variable domain (rest looked up from reference TRBV9 and TRBJ2-6): DSGVTQTPKHLITATGQRVTLRCSPRSGDLSVYWYQQSLDQGLQFLIQYYNGEERAKGNILERFSAQQFPDLHSELNLSSLELGDSALYFCASSLNAGGGANVLTFGAGSRLTVL.

The rearrangement joins TRBV4-3 to TRBJ2-2; tentatively, D is TRBD2 (6 bases). The CDR3 sequence is 15 residues long. Trimming shortened V by 4 bases and J by 3 bases, and 12 bases separated the two germline ends. Germline V gene data show CDR1 as LGHNA and CDR2 as YSLEER. The CDR3 nucleotides are TGCGCCAGCAGCCCAGGAGGGGCCGACACCGGGGAGCTGTTTTTT. It encodes CASSPGGADTGELFF.

The CDR3 loop is CATSRDRVVTSSYEQYF. The CDR3 DNA reads as TGTGCCACCAGCAGAGATCGGGTGGTCACGAGCTCCTACGAGCAGTACTTC. The rearrangement joins TRBV15 to TRBJ2-7; D is unresolved. V lost 0 bases, J lost 0 bases, and 15 bases lay in between. The CDR3 spans 17 residues. Germline V gene data show CDR1 as LNHNV and CDR2 as YYDKDF (reference sequence).

This chain joins TRBV7-8 and TRBJ1-5; D is ambiguous. The CDR3 spans 14 residues. Trimming cost V 1 base and J 11 bases, with 15 bases left between them. Germline assignment: CDR1 SGHVS and CDR2 FQNEAQ. In DNA form, the CDR3 reads TGTGCCAGCAGCTTAGTGGTGGAGGATCCGGCCCAGCATTTT. Protein product: CASSLVVEDPAQHF. The full variable domain, its missing parts supplied by reference TRBV7-8 and TRBJ1-5, is GAGVSQSPRYKVAKRGQDVALRCDPISGHVSLFWYQQALGQGPEFLTYFQNEAQLDKSGLPSDRFFAERPEGSVSTLKIQRTQQEDSAVYLCASSLVVEDPAQHFGDGTRLSIL.

The chain couples TRBV27 to TRBJ2-7, with 11 bases matching TRBD2. V was pared by 6 bases and J by 3 bases, with 7 bases of the junction left unmatched. The CDR3 is 15 amino acids. Looked up from germline, CDR1 is MNHEY and CDR2 is SMNVEV (reference sequence). CDR3 in DNA: TGTGCCAGCAGGCCTCGACTAGCGGGATTCTACGAGCAGTACTTC. Its protein product is CASRPRLAGFYEQYF.

The chain couples TRBV14 to TRBJ2-3; TRBD1 might be the D (6 bases). This CDR3 region has 16 residues. The germline V gene has CDR1 SGHDN and CDR2 FVKESK. Trimming removed 1 base from V and 0 bases from J, with 11 bases in between. CDR3 DNA: TGTGCCAGCAGCCAAGGGACAGTTACTAGCACAGATACGCAGTATTTT. Translating gives CASSQGTVTSTDTQYF.

The gene calls are TRBV14 and TRBJ2-1, with D maybe TRBD2 (6 bases). This CDR3 is 14 amino acids long. Trimming stripped 4 bases from V and 7 bases from J, with 14 bases between. In germline, CDR1 is SGHDN, CDR2 FVKESK. DNA for the CDR3: TGTGCCAGCAGCCCACCTGGGAGGCGGAATGAGCAGTTCTTC. Translating it yields CASSPPGRRNEQFF.

The chain joins TRBV24-1 to TRBJ2-3; no clear D. V lost 8 bases and J 4 bases, leaving 12 bases between the germline ends. This CDR3 region has 13 residues. The germline gives CDR1 KGHDR, CDR2 SFDVKD. The CDR3 loop reads CATNGRSADTQYF. Here the CDR3 DNA reads TGTGCCACCAATGGAAGGAGCGCAGATACGCAGTATTTT.

The V gene is TRBV16, the J gene TRBJ2-3; tentative D call: TRBD2 (5 bases). The V gene's germline CDR1 is KGHSY and CDR2 FQNENV. The germline V and J ends were trimmed by 3 bases and 1 base, with 8 bases remaining between them. The CDR3 is 14 residues long. The chain's CDR3 is CASSQSGRTDTQYF. CDR3 DNA sequence: TGTGCCAGCAGCCAGAGCGGACGCACAGATACGCAGTATTTT.

This clone showed up many times. The V gene is TRBV2, the J gene TRBJ1-2; 8 nucleotides agree with TRBD1. This CDR3 has 13 amino acids. Losses at the gene ends were 5 bases for V and 6 bases for J; bases not matched to a gene: 5. In germline, CDR1 is SNHLY, CDR2 FYNNEI. The CDR3 region has the DNA TGTGCCAGCAGTCTCGACAGGGGTAATGGCTACACCTTC. Protein product: CASSLDRGNGYTF.

The CDR3 nucleotides are TGTGCCAGCAGACCGGGACAGGGTCTACACGAGCAGTACTTC. It is translated as CASRPGQGLHEQYF. The rearrangement joins TRBV28 to TRBJ2-7, with 9 bases aligning to TRBD1. This CDR3 region has 14 residues. J lost 5 bases, V lost 6 bases, and 8 bases had no gene match. Germline assignment: CDR1 MDHEN and CDR2 SYDVKM.

This rearrangement joins TRBV29-1 to TRBJ2-5; 8 nucleotides line up with TRBD2. The J segment lost 5 bases and the V segment lost 6 bases, leaving 8 bases of the junction unmatched. The CDR3 spans 13 residues. Germline lookup yields CDR1 SQVTM and CDR2 ANQGSEA. The CDR3 reads CSVGRGSRETQYF. The CDR3 nucleotides are TGCAGCGTCGGGAGGGGTTCTCGGGAGACCCAGTACTTC.

CDR3 DNA sequence: TGTGCCAGCAGGGCCGGGGTACGGGGTTCACCCCTCCACTTT. Translating it yields CASRAGVRGSPLHF. The chain joins TRBV11-3 to TRBJ1-6; D is uncertain. With 6 bases removed from V and 9 bases from J, the gap between germline ends came to 15 bases. The CDR3 runs 14 residues. Germline-derived CDR1 and CDR2 are SGHNT and YENEEA. Based on the CDR3 plus reference TRBV11-3 and TRBJ1-6, the full variable domain is EAGVVQSPRYKIIEKKQPVAFWCNPISGHNTLYWYLQNLGQGPELLIRYENEEAVDDSQLPKDRFSAERLKGVDSTLKIQPAELGDSAVYLCASRAGVRGSPLHFGNGTRLTVT.

The CDR3 coding sequence is TGTGCCAGCGGAGACCTTATCTATGGCTACACCTTC. Encoded protein: CASGDLIYGYTF. J is TRBJ1-2 and V is TRBV28; D not resolved. The CDR3 totals 12 residues. Trimming pared 8 bases from V and 4 bases from J, leaving 11 bases between. CDR1 and CDR2 from the germline V gene are MDHEN and SYDVKM.

The chain couples TRBV7-8 to TRBJ2-3; D is unclear. CDR1 is SGHVS, CDR2 FQNEAQ, per germline. The CDR3 is 12 residues long. V dropped 1 base and J dropped 4 bases, with 3 bases sitting between them. Here the CDR3 DNA reads TGTGCCAGCAGCTTAGGGCCAGATACGCAGTATTTT. This encodes CASSLGPDTQYF.

The rearrangement links TRBV19 to TRBJ1-1; D perhaps matches TRBD1 (6 bases). In germline, CDR1 is LNHDA, CDR2 SQIVND (reference sequence). Deletions cut 2 bases from V and 3 bases from J, with 13 bases between. The CDR3 length is 15 residues. The DNA for the CDR3 is TGTGCCAGTAGTATATCAGGGGCAGGGGACACTGAAGCTTTCTTT. This encodes CASSISGAGDTEAFF.

The chain couples TRBV4-3 to TRBJ2-1; 7 nucleotides agree with TRBD2. V was pared by 3 bases and J by 7 bases, with 9 bases of the junction left unmatched. The CDR3 loop spans 15 amino acids. From germline, CDR1 is LGHNA and CDR2 YSLEER. CDR3 sequence (DNA): TGCGCCAGCAGCCAGGCGGGAGTAAGAGGAAATGAGCAGTTCTTC. It is translated as CASSQAGVRGNEQFF.

V gene TRBV28 combines with J gene TRBJ1-6; 7 positions match TRBD1. From germline, CDR1 is MDHEN and CDR2 SYDVKM. The CDR3 has 16 amino acids. V shed 6 bases and J 5 bases; nucleotides not matched to a gene: 10. The CDR3, as DNA: TGTGCCAGCAGAAACTCGGGACAGCCAGATAATTCACCCCTCCACTTT. Protein sequence: CASRNSGQPDNSPLHF.

The genes are TRBV2 and TRBJ1-1; no reliable D call. V was pared by 8 bases and J by 1 base, with 8 bases between. The germline gives CDR1 SNHLY, CDR2 FYNNEI. The CDR3 covers 12 residues. CDR3 DNA sequence: TGTGCCAGCTCCAGGCCGAACACTGAAGCTTTCTTT. This gives the protein CASSRPNTEAFF.

The chain employs TRBV5-1 and TRBJ2-7; TRBD1 is a possible D gene (5 bases). The germline V gene has CDR1 SGHRS and CDR2 YFSETQ. The V gene lost 0 bases and the J gene lost 2 bases, with 9 bases spanning the gap. CDR3 length equals 14 residues. Here the CDR3 reads CASSLGQSTYEQYF. DNA for the CDR3: TGCGCCAGCAGCTTGGGACAGAGTACCTACGAGCAGTACTTC.

V and J are TRBV5-1 and TRBJ2-2; D gene ambiguous. Germline CDR1 is SGHRS and CDR2 is YFSETQ. The CDR3 length is 14 residues. Trimming removed 2 bases at V and 5 bases at J, with 10 bases between. The CDR3 region is CASSFSAGTGELFF. The DNA of the CDR3 is TGCGCCAGCAGCTTTTCTGCCGGGACCGGGGAGCTGTTTTTT. Full variable domain (outside the CDR3, taken from reference TRBV5-1 and TRBJ2-2): KAGVTQTPRYLIKTRGQQVTLSCSPISGHRSVSWYQQTPGQGLQFLFEYFSETQRNKGNFPGRFSGRQFSNSRSEMNVSTLELGDSALYLCASSFSAGTGELFFGEGSRLTVL.